These T cell receptor beta chains were read from a single sample in a study of T-cell reconstitution after alpha-beta-depleted transplantation in children. TCRdb independently ran MiXCR on the PCR reads; one entry per CDR3 protein. This sample has about 300,000 distinct CDR3 sequences, with around 10% found just once. Sequencing was performed on PBMCs, taken before TCRalphabeta/CD19-depleted stem cell transplant. The receptors were sampled from a boy in the first two years of life with acute myeloid leukemia, due to receive a stem cell transplant. Both conserved end residues are part of each CDR3. Each record gives: V gene, clone size, J gene, CDR3 length, D gene, CDR3 DNA, CDR3 protein. A D gene is named only where the DNA matches it firmly. Expanded clones are given a class, and other clones once, few, many or no size at all.

TRBV5-1	few	TRBJ2-3	17	-	TGCGCCAGCAGCTTGGGGCTAGCGAAGGATTTCACAGATACGCAGTATTTT	CASSLGLAKDFTDTQYF
TRBV28	many	TRBJ2-1	12	-	TGTGCCACCTCCGAGCGGCCCAATGAGCAGTTCTTC	CATSERPNEQFF
TRBV20-1	many	TRBJ1-5	13	-	TGCAGTGCTAGAGGCAGGGTCGTTCAGCCCCAGCATTTT	CSARGRVVQPQHF
TRBV7-9	many	TRBJ2-7	13	-	TGTGCCAGCAGCCGCACCCTCAGGGCGGAGCAGTACTTC	CASSRTLRAEQYF
TRBV30	many	TRBJ1-2	13	TRBD1	TGTGCCTGGAGTCACAGGGGGCCTGGTGGCTACACCTTC	CAWSHRGPGGYTF
TRBV11-2	few	TRBJ2-5	16	-	TGTGCCAGCCACGGCAGGGGGGGCCCACAAAAAGAGACCCAGTACTTC	CASHGRGGPQKETQYF
TRBV12-3/TRBV12-4	many	TRBJ1-2	13	-	TGTGCCAGCAGGAAGGACACCAGGGATGGCTACACCTTC	CASRKDTRDGYTF
TRBV7-8	many	TRBJ2-1	16	TRBD1	TGTGCCAGCAGCTTACACGGTGGGACAGCCTACAATGAGCAGTTCTTC	CASSLHGGTAYNEQFF
TRBV20-1	-	TRBJ2-3	13	-	TGCAGTGCTAGACTAGTCATCACAGATACGCAGTATTTT	CSARLVITDTQYF
TRBV28	many	TRBJ2-7	15	TRBD2	TGTGCCAGCAGTTTACCTAGCGGGGGGTCCTACGAGCAGTACTTC	CASSLPSGGSYEQYF
TRBV20-1	many	TRBJ2-7	12	-	TGCAGTGCTGGCACCGGGGCCTACGAGCAGTACTTC	CSAGTGAYEQYF
TRBV9	-	TRBJ2-2	16	-	TGTGCCAGCAGCTATCTCCTACCTCAGGTCCCCGGGGAGCTGTTTTTT	CASSYLLPQVPGELFF
TRBV20-1	many	TRBJ2-7	14	TRBD2	TGCAGTGCTAGGGTACTAGCGGGGGGATCCGAGCAGTACTTC	CSARVLAGGSEQYF
TRBV7-9	many	TRBJ2-6	17	TRBD2	TGTGCCAGCAGGCCTAGCGGGGGGGCCTCTGGGGCCAACGTCCTGACTTTC	CASRPSGGASGANVLTF